The 10 T cell receptor beta chains presented below share a single source sample, sequenced in a study of Ad26.COV2.S vaccination and SARS-CoV-2 variants. The data were produced by immunoSEQ multiplex PCR, yet TCRdb's version contains in-frame clones alone and is incomplete. The sample includes some 320,000 clones, more than 70% seen only once; the top ten take less than 2%. Specified treatment: some 20 received Ad26.COV2.S at low or high dose, single or two shots; five or six received placebo; per-sample allocation not given. Collection of samples fell on day 63 after the first vaccine or placebo injection. The starting material was peripheral blood, obtained in a trial of Ad26.COV2.S vaccine versus placebo. The receptors were sampled from a person between 18 and 60 years old who received the Ad26.COV2.S COVID-19 vaccine or a placebo.

J is TRBJ1-1 and V is TRBV6-5; D unclear. The germline V and J ends were trimmed by 7 bases and 11 bases, with 14 bases remaining between them. The CDR3 extends over 11 amino acids. Germline V CDR1 and CDR2: MNHEY, SVGAGI. CDR3 DNA sequence: TGTGCCAGCACTCAAGGGAGGGCCGCTTTCTTT. This sequence encodes CASTQGRAAFF.

The V call is TRBV6-5, the J call TRBJ2-1; 9 bases agree with TRBD1. J lost 4 bases, V lost 4 bases, and 2 bases had no gene match. Germline loops: CDR1 MNHEY, CDR2 SVGAGI. The CDR3 sequence is 14 residues long. CDR3 in DNA: TGTGCCAGCAGTTTGACAGGGGGTTACAATGAGCAGTTCTTC. It encodes CASSLTGGYNEQFF.

V and J are TRBV2 and TRBJ1-3; 7 nucleotides line up with TRBD1. Trimming removed 6 bases from V and 0 bases from J; junction bases left unmatched: 5. This CDR3 is built from 15 residues. Germline CDR1 and CDR2: SNHLY and FYNNEI. For the CDR3, the DNA is TGTGCCAGCAGCGGGACAGCGATCTCTGGAAACACCATATATTTT. This codes for CASSGTAISGNTIYF.

This clone occurred once. This chain uses TRBV5-4 with TRBJ1-1, with unresolved D. Per germline, CDR1 SGHNT and CDR2 YYREEE (reference sequence). The germline V and J ends were trimmed by 0 bases and 1 base, with 4 bases remaining between them. The CDR3 totals 13 residues. The CDR3 here is CASSLVANTEAFF. CDR3 DNA sequence: TGTGCCAGCAGCTTGGTTGCGAACACTGAAGCTTTCTTT.

V usage is TRBV6-1 and J usage is TRBJ1-5; no clear D. This CDR3 region has 12 residues. Trimming removed 1 base from V and 5 bases from J, with 3 bases in between. Germline CDR1 MNHNS, CDR2 SASEGT. DNA for the CDR3: TGTGCCAGCAGTGAAGGTTATCAGCCCCAGCATTTT. Protein sequence: CASSEGYQPQHF.

This clone was counted only a few times. The V call is TRBV11-2, the J call TRBJ1-3; D remains ambiguous. CDR1 and CDR2 from the germline V gene are SGHAT and FQNNGV. Trimming cost V 3 bases and J 0 bases, with 6 bases left between them. This CDR3 has 14 amino acids. CDR3: CASSLVDSGNTIYF. The CDR3 coding sequence is TGTGCCAGCAGCTTGGTAGACTCTGGAAACACCATATATTTT.

The rearrangement uses TRBV4-3 and TRBJ2-1, with D possibly TRBD1 on 5 matching bases. Germline assignment: CDR1 LGHNA and CDR2 YSLEER. The V end was cut by 0 bases, the J end by 7 bases, with 16 bases between. This CDR3 contains 16 residues. CDR3 sequence (DNA): TGCGCCAGCAGCCAAGATAGGCAGGGAAGTAAGAATGAGCAGTTCTTC. Amino acids: CASSQDRQGSKNEQFF.

The chain carries TRBV13 and TRBJ1-2; the D gene is possibly TRBD1 (5 bases). Per the germline V gene, CDR1 is PRHDT and CDR2 is FYEKMQ (reference sequence). The CDR3 extends over 14 amino acids. V dropped 5 bases and J dropped 4 bases, with 14 bases sitting between them. The CDR3 protein is CASSPNGGIYGYTF. The CDR3 bases are TGTGCCAGCAGCCCGAACGGGGGTATCTATGGCTACACCTTC.

The CDR3 nucleotides read TGTGCCAGCAGTAGCCGAGGGGTTGGCCCAACGGCCCAGTACTTC. Translating it yields CASSSRGVGPTAQYF. The chain uses TRBV6-2 or TRBV6-3 and TRBJ2-5, with D possibly being TRBD1 or TRBD2 (5 bases each). The CDR3 consists of 15 residues. V lost 5 bases to trimming and J lost 9 bases, with 22 bases between them. Germline values: CDR1 MNHEY, CDR2 SVGEGT.

This chain joins TRBV5-1 and TRBJ1-1; D gene ambiguous. Trimming pared 0 bases from V and 2 bases from J, leaving 11 bases between. CDR1 is SGHRS, CDR2 YFSETQ, per germline. CDR3 length: 15 residues. The CDR3 sequence: CASSLDPNPNTEAFF. In DNA form, the CDR3 reads TGCGCCAGCAGCTTGGACCCAAACCCCAACACTGAAGCTTTCTTT.